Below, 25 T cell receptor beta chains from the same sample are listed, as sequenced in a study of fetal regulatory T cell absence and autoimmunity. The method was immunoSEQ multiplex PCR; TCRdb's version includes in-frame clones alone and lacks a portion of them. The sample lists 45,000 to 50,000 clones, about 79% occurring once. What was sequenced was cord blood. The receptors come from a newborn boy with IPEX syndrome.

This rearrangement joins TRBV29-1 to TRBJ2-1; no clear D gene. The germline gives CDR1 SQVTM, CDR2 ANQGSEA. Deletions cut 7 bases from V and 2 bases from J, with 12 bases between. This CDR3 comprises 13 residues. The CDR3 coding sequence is TGCAGCGCTGAGTGGCAGACCTACAATGAGCAGTTCTTC. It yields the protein CSAEWQTYNEQFF.

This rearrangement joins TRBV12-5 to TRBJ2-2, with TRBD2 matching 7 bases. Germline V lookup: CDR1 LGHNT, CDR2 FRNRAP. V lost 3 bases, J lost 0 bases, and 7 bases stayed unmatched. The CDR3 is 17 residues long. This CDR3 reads CASGFRRLAANTGELFF. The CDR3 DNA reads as TGTGCTAGTGGTTTTCGGCGACTAGCTGCGAACACCGGGGAGCTGTTTTTT.

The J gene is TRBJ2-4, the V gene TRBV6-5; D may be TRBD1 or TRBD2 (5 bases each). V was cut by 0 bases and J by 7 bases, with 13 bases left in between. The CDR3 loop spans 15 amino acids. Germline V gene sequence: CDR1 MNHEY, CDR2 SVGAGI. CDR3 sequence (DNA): TGTGCCAGCAGTTACTCGCATACGTGGGGGAACATTCAGTACTTC. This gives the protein CASSYSHTWGNIQYF.

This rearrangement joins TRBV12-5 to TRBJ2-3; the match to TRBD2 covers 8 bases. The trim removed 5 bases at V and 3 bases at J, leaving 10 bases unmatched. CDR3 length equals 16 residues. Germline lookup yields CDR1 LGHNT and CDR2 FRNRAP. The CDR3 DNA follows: TGTGCTAGTGGTCCGGCGGCGGGGGGTAATACAGATACGCAGTATTTT. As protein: CASGPAAGGNTDTQYF. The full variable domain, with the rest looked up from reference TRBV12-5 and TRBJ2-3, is DARVTQTPRHKVTEMGQEVTMRCQPILGHNTVFWYRQTMMQGLELLAYFRNRAPLDDSGMPKDRFSAEMPDATLATLKIQPSEPRDSAVYFCASGPAAGGNTDTQYFGPGTRLTVL.

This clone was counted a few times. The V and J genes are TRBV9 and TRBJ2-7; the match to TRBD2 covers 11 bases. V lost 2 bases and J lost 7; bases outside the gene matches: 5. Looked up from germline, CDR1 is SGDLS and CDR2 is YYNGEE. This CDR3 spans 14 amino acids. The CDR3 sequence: CASSVSGRAGEQYF. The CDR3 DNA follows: TGTGCCAGCAGCGTTAGCGGGAGGGCCGGGGAGCAGTACTTC.

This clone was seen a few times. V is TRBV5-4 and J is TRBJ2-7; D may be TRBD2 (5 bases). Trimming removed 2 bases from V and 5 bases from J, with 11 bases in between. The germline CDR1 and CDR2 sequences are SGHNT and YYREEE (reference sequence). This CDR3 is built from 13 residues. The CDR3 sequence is CASSFVGSNEQYF. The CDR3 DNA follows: TGTGCCAGCAGCTTTGTAGGGAGCAACGAGCAGTACTTC.

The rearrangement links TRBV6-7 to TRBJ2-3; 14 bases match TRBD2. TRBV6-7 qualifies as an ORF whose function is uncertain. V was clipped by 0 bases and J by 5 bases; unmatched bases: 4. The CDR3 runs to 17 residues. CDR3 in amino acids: CASSYSTSGGAGDTQYF. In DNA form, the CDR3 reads TGTGCCAGCAGTTACTCGACTAGCGGGGGGGCTGGAGATACGCAGTATTTT.

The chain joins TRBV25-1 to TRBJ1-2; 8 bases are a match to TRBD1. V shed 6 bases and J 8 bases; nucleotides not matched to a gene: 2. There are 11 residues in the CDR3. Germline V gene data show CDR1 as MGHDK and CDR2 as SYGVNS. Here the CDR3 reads CASSRGHGYTF. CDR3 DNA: TGTGCCAGCAGCAGGGGGCACGGCTACACCTTC.

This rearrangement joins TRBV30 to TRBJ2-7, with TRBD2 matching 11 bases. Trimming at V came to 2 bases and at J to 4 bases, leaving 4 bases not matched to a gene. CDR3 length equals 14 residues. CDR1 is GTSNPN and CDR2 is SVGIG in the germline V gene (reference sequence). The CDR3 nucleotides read TGTGCCTGGAGTATAATAGCGGGAGGGTACGAGCAGTACTTC. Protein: CAWSIIAGGYEQYF.

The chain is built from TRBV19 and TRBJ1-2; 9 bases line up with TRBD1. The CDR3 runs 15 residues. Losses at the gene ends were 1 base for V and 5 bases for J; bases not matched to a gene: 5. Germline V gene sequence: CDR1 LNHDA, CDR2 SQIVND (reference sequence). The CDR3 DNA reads TGTGCCAGTAGTATAGGCCCGGGACAGGGTTATGGCTACACCTTC. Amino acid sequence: CASSIGPGQGYGYTF.

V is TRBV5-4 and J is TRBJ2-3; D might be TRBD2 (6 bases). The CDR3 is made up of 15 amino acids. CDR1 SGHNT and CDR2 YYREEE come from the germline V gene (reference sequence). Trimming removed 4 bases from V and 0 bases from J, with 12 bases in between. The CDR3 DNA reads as TGTGCCAGCAGCCCGGGACTGGCTAGCACAGATACGCAGTATTTT. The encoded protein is CASSPGLASTDTQYF. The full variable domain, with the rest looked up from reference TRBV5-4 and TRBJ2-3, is ETGVTQSPTHLIKTRGQQVTLRCSSQSGHNTVSWYQQALGQGPQFIFQYYREEENGRGNFPPRFSGLQFPNYSSELNVNALELDDSALYLCASSPGLASTDTQYFGPGTRLTVL.

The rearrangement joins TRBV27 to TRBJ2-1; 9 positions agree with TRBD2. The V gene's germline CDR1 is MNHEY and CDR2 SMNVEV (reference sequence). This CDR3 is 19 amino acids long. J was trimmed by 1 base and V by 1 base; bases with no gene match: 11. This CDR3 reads CASSLWAGGPVQSYNEQFF. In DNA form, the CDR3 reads TGTGCCAGCAGTTTATGGGCGGGAGGGCCGGTTCAGTCCTACAATGAGCAGTTCTTC.

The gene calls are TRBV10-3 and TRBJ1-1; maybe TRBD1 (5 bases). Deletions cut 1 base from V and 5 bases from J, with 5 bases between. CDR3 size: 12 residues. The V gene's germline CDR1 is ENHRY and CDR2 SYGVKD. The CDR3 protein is CAISEWGTEAFF. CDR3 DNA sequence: TGTGCCATCAGTGAGTGGGGGACTGAAGCTTTCTTT.

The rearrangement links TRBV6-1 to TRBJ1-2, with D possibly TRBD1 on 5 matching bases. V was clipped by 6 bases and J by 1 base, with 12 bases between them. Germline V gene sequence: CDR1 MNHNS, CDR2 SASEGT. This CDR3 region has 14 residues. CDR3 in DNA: TGTGCCAGCAGCTACCGGGACCTTAACTATGGCTACACCTTC. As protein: CASSYRDLNYGYTF.

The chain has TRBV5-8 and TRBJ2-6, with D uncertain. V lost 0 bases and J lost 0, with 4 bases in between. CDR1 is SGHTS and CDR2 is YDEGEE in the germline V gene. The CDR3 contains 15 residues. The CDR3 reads CASSLVGSGANVLTF. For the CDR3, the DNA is TGTGCCAGCAGCTTGGTTGGCTCTGGGGCCAACGTCCTGACTTTC. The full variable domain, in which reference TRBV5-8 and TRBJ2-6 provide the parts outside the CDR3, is EAGVTQSPTHLIKTRGQQATLRCSPISGHTSVYWYQQALGLGLQFLLWYDEGEERNRGNFPPRFSGRQFPNYSSELNVNALELEDSALYLCASSLVGSGANVLTFGAGSRLTVL.

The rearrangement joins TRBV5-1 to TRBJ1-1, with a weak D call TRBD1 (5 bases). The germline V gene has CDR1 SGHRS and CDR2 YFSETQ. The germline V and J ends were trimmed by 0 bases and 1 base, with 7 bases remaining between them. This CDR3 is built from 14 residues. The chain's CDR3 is CASSLAGQNTEAFF. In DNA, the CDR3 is TGCGCCAGCAGCTTGGCCGGACAGAACACTGAAGCTTTCTTT. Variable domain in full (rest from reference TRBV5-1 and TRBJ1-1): KAGVTQTPRYLIKTRGQQVTLSCSPISGHRSVSWYQQTPGQGLQFLFEYFSETQRNKGNFPGRFSGRQFSNSRSEMNVSTLELGDSALYLCASSLAGQNTEAFFGQGTRLTVV.

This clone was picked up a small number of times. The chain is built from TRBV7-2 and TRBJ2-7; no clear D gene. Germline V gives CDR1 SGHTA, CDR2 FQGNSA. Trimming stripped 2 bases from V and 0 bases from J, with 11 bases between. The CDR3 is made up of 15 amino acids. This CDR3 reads CASSLLGRSSYEQYF. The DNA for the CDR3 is TGTGCCAGCAGCTTATTGGGCAGGAGCTCCTACGAGCAGTACTTC.

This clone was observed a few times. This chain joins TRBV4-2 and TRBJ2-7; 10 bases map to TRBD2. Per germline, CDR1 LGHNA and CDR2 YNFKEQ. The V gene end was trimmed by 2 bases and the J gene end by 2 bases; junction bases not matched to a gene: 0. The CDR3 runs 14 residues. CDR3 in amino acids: CASSQLAGAYEQYF. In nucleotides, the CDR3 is TGTGCCAGCAGCCAACTAGCGGGAGCCTACGAGCAGTACTTC.

The CDR3 DNA follows: TGTGCCAGCAGCTTAGTAGGGGACAGGCGCTATGGCTACACCTTC. Its protein product is CASSLVGDRRYGYTF. The chain links TRBV7-2 to TRBJ1-2; 8 bases match TRBD1. The CDR3 length is 15 residues. Germline assignment: CDR1 SGHTA and CDR2 FQGNSA. V was clipped by 1 base and J by 4 bases; unmatched bases: 5.

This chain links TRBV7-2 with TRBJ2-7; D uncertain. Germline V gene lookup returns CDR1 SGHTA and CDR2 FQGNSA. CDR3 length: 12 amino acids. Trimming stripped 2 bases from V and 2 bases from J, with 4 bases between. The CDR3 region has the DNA TGTGCCAGCAGCTTACAGGCCTACGAGCAGTACTTC. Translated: CASSLQAYEQYF.

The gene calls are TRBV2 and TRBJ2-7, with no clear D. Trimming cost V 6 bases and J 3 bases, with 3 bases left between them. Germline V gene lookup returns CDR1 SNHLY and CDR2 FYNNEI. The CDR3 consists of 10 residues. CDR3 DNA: TGTGCCAGCAGGAGCTACGAGCAGTACTTC. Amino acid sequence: CASRSYEQYF.

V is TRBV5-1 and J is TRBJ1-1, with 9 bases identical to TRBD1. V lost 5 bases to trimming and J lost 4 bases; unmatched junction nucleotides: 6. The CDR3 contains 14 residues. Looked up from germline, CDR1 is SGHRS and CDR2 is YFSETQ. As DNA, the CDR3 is TGCGCCAGCAGATCGGACAGGGGCGCCACTGAAGCTTTCTTT. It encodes CASRSDRGATEAFF.

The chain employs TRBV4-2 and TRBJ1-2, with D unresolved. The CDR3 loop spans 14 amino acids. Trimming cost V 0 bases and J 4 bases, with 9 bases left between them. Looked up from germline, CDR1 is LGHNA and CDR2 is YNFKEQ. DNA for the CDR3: TGTGCCAGCAGCCAAGATAGGCAAAGCTATGGCTACACCTTC. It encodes CASSQDRQSYGYTF.

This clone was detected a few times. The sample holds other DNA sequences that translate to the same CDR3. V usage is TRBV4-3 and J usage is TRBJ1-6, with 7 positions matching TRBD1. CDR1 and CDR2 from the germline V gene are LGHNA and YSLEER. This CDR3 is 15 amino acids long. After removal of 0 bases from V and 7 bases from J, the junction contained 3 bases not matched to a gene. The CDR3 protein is CASSQDLTGNSPLHF. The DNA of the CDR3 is TGCGCCAGCAGCCAAGATTTGACAGGGAATTCACCCCTCCACTTT.

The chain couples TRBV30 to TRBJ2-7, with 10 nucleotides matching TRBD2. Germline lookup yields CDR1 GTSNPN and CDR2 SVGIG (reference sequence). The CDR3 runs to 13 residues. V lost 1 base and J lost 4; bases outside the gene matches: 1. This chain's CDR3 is CAWSASGSYEQYF. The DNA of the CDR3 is TGTGCCTGGAGTGCTAGCGGGAGTTACGAGCAGTACTTC.